This T cell receptor beta chain emerged from a study of CD8+ T cells in alopecia areata. At the level of the study: The drug, oral tofacitinib, was given to treated patients at 5 to 10 mg twice daily.

Whole-study findings and limits: Patients shared TCRs less clearly than mice did, possibly for HLA-related reasons. Greater clonality was observed in lesional scalp samples, especially alopecia totalis/universalis, versus normal scalp.

Germline-derived CDR1 and CDR2 are GTSNPN and SVGIG (reference sequence). The CDR3 has 15 residues. Trimming removed 0 bases at V and 0 bases at J, with 9 bases between. Extraction of RNA preceded its reverse transcription into cDNA, which served as the sequencing template. TCRdb's table, derived via immunoSEQ multiplex PCR, lists solely in-frame clones and lacks some. The table includes approximately 91,000 clones, around two fifths detected once. Regarding this clone: Its specificity is unknown.

Collection of lesional scalp punch biopsies and peripheral blood was performed in alopecia areata patients. The sequencing input was CD4+ T cells sorted from blood. The chain is built from TRBV30 and TRBJ2-1, with D possibly TRBD2 on 5 matching bases. The source is a human donor with alopecia areata. CDR3 bases: TGTGCCTGGAGTGTACCTGGGAGCTCCTACAATGAGCAGTTCTTC. The encoded protein is CAWSVPGSSYNEQFF.